The present TCR beta chain was sequenced within a study of neurological immune-mediated disorders. Study-level points and caveats: No clinical or MRI feature was associated with the multiple sclerosis repertoire cluster.

Synthesis of cDNA was carried out by template-switch 5'RACE. The reaction used 10-nucleotide random UMIs. One entry per CDR3 protein results from TCRdb running MiXCR on the 5' RACE reads. The repertoire includes more than 75,000 distinct CDR3 sequences, around 3.6% of them detected once, and about 3% sits in the top ten. Many counts were recorded for this clonotype. Its antigen is not identified. The unsorted libraries were produced from 2 million PBMCs held at -80 C. V gave up 0 bases and J gave up 5 bases, with 7 bases separating them. Per the germline V gene, CDR1 is SGHRS and CDR2 is YFSETQ. This CDR3 comprises 13 residues.

The genes are TRBV5-1 and TRBJ2-3; D not certain. The sample was PBMCs. This clonotype originated in a woman in her 50s with multiple sclerosis. The CDR3 spells CASSLGFGDTQYF. The DNA for the CDR3 is TGCGCCAGCAGCTTGGGGTTTGGAGATACGCAGTATTTT.